The 23 T cell receptor beta chains below come from one sample, sequenced in a study of T cell repertoires in cytomegalovirus infection (dated by TCRdb to the late 2010s). TCRdb lists the instrument as Illumina HiSeq 1500. TCRdb took the public reads, trimmed them with fastp at Q25, ran MiXCR for clone calling and kept in-frame beta chains. Rows are combined by CDR3 protein, so each entry shows the most common genes and DNA. This sample gives roughly 180,000 distinct CDR3 sequences in total; about 20% of them show up just once. Of the sample, roughly 27% is held by the ten largest clones. Their antigens remain unidentified. The label giving this sample's treatment or condition can be read as: in vitro stimulation with specific CMV peptide epitopes to enrich CMV-specific T cells. Specimen: CD8+ T cells from cultured PBMCs, collected from culture after CMV antigen stimulation. These receptors were taken from a human donor in good health (CMV status not recorded). Some clones in this sample may be carry-over from other donors' samples.

The rearrangement uses TRBV7-6 and TRBJ1-6; D unclear. The V end lost 5 bases, the J end lost 9 bases, and 11 bases lay between the germline ends. This CDR3 has 13 residues. CDR1 SGHVS and CDR2 FNYEAQ come from the germline V gene. The CDR3 nucleotides are TGTGCCAGCAGCCCCGGTGTTTCTTCACCCCTCCACTTT. This encodes CASSPGVSSPLHF.

The chain employs TRBV7-8 and TRBJ1-6; TRBD1 aligns across 7 bases. The junction had 1 base not matched to a gene; V was cut back by 3 bases and J by 5 bases. This CDR3 contains 14 residues. The germline V gene encodes CDR1 SGHVS and CDR2 FQNEAQ. CDR3 region: CASSFGTDNSPLHF. As DNA, the CDR3 is TGTGCCAGCAGCTTTGGGACAGATAATTCACCCCTCCACTTT.

A few counts support this clonotype. This chain's CDR3 is CASSADGIQASYYQTLHF. The CDR3 bases are TGTGCCAGCAGCGCCGACGGGATACAGGCGTCCTACTACCAAACCCTCCACTTT. V is TRBV7-2 and J is TRBJ1-6; TRBD1 might be the D (5 bases). The CDR3 length is 18 residues. V was cut by 5 bases and J by 14 bases, with 31 bases left in between. The germline gives CDR1 SGHTA, CDR2 FQGNSA.

V and J are TRBV19 and TRBJ1-5; 8 nucleotides line up with TRBD1. CDR3 length equals 14 residues. Trimming removed 7 bases from V and 6 bases from J; junction bases left unmatched: 8. CDR1 is LNHDA, CDR2 SQIVND, per germline (reference sequence). CDR3 residues: CASTLTGVGQPQHF. The CDR3 coding sequence is TGTGCCAGTACCCTGACAGGGGTGGGTCAGCCCCAGCATTTT.

In its sample, this clonotype was seen a few times. The genes are TRBV7-2 and TRBJ2-3; D gene ambiguous. The CDR3 totals 16 residues. V was clipped by 2 bases and J by 0 bases, with 12 bases between them. Germline CDR1 SGHTA, CDR2 FQGNSA. The CDR3, as DNA: TGTGCCAGCAGCTTACCGACTGCCCTTAGCACAGATACGCAGTATTTT. Its protein is CASSLPTALSTDTQYF.

This clonotype was counted between two and nine times. The rearrangement joins TRBV4-1 to TRBJ2-1; no firm D call. The germline V gene has CDR1 MGHRA and CDR2 YSYEKL. The V end was cut by 0 bases, the J end by 10 bases, with 7 bases between. This CDR3 has 12 residues. The CDR3 here is CASSQDRREQFF. CDR3 in DNA: TGCGCCAGCAGCCAAGATAGGCGAGAGCAGTTCTTC.

This clonotype appeared a few times. The junction departs from the called germline gene at one end, perhaps through a read error. The chain recombines TRBV12-3 or TRBV12-4 with TRBJ1-1; TRBD1 is a possible D gene (6 bases). This CDR3 region has 15 residues. The DNA for the CDR3 is TGTGGCAGCAGTTTGGATGGACAGACGAACACTGAAGCTTTCTTT. Protein sequence: CGSSLDGQTNTEAFF.

The chain carries TRBV7-2 and TRBJ2-2; 7 positions agree with TRBD1. CDR3 length equals 18 residues. J lost 3 bases, V lost 4 bases, and 14 bases had no gene match. The V gene's germline CDR1 is SGHTA and CDR2 FQGNSA. The CDR3 protein is CASSSESDRVYYTGELFF. CDR3 DNA: TGTGCCAGCAGCTCCGAGTCAGACAGGGTTTACTACACCGGGGAGCTGTTTTTT.

This clonotype appeared a few times. This chain links TRBV7-2 with TRBJ2-4; 9 positions match TRBD1. The CDR3 has 20 residues. The V gene end was trimmed by 4 bases and the J gene end by 3 bases; junction bases not matched to a gene: 19. Germline-derived CDR1 and CDR2 are SGHTA and FQGNSA. This CDR3 is CASSSHTDWTGELGKNIQYF. The CDR3 region has the DNA TGTGCCAGCAGCTCCCATACGGATTGGACAGGGGAATTGGGCAAAAACATTCAGTACTTC.

V is TRBV7-9 and J is TRBJ2-7; either TRBD1 or TRBD2 may fit D (5 bases each). Germline assignment: CDR1 SEHNR and CDR2 FQNEAQ (reference sequence). Between the trimmed V and J ends, which lost 8 bases and 2 bases, there was a span of 13 bases. The CDR3 contains 13 residues. The CDR3 here is CASGREPAYEQYF. Here the CDR3 DNA reads TGTGCCAGCGGCAGGGAGCCCGCCTACGAGCAGTACTTC.

The chain joins TRBV27 to TRBJ2-2, with a tentative D call TRBD1 (6 bases). Germline CDR1 is MNHEY and CDR2 is SMNVEV (reference sequence). This CDR3 comprises 17 residues. V was cut by 3 bases and J by 6 bases, with 20 bases left in between. CDR3 loop: CASSFYRARSYPGELFF. The CDR3 DNA sequence: TGTGCCAGCAGTTTTTACAGGGCGAGGTCCTACCCCGGGGAGCTGTTTTTT.

The rearrangement links TRBV4-3 to TRBJ2-7; TRBD1 or TRBD2 may be the D gene (6 bases each). V dropped 8 bases and J dropped 3 bases, with 17 bases sitting between them. The CDR3 extends over 14 amino acids. The germline V gene encodes CDR1 LGHNA and CDR2 YSLEER. The CDR3 region is CASPRGGKGYEQYF. CDR3 in DNA: TGCGCCAGCCCCCGAGGGGGGAAGGGCTACGAGCAGTACTTC.

The chain carries TRBV6-2 or TRBV6-3 and TRBJ2-4; TRBD2 aligns across 11 bases. J lost 13 bases, V lost 6 bases, and 11 bases had no gene match. Germline V gives CDR1 MNHEY, CDR2 SVGEGT. This CDR3 is built from 14 residues. In nucleotides, the CDR3 is TGTGCCAGCAGGTCTAGCGGGGGGCAGGACAGGCAGTACTTC. Translating it yields CASRSSGGQDRQYF.

V usage is TRBV4-1 and J usage is TRBJ2-4, with D hard to call. The V gene's germline CDR1 is MGHRA and CDR2 YSYEKL. The CDR3 contains 12 residues. Between the trimmed V and J ends, which lost 7 bases and 9 bases, there was a span of 13 bases. CDR3 coding DNA: TGCGCCAGCACTGCCCCGGGCAGCATTCAGTACTTC. Protein: CASTAPGSIQYF.

There are a few counts of this clonotype. The chain carries TRBV2 and TRBJ2-1; 9 bases are shared with TRBD2. Germline CDR1 SNHLY, CDR2 FYNNEI. Trimming removed 2 bases from V and 3 bases from J; junction bases left unmatched: 2. The CDR3 has 15 residues. CDR3 nucleotides: TGTGCCAGCAGTGAATGGACTAGCGACTACAATGAGCAGTTCTTC. Its protein is CASSEWTSDYNEQFF.

J is TRBJ2-7 and V is TRBV5-6; D not certain. The V gene lost 4 bases and the J gene lost 2 bases, with 13 bases spanning the gap. CDR1 is SGHDT and CDR2 is YYEEEE in the germline V gene. The CDR3 consists of 14 residues. CDR3 nucleotide sequence: TGTGCCAGCAGCGATGGGCGCACCACCTACGAGCAGTACTTC. This codes for CASSDGRTTYEQYF. Variable domain in full (rest from reference TRBV5-6 and TRBJ2-7): DAGVTQSPTHLIKTRGQQVTLRCSPKSGHDTVSWYQQALGQGPQFIFQYYEEEERQRGNFPDRFSGHQFPNYSSELNVNALLLGDSALYLCASSDGRTTYEQYFGPGTRLTVT.

This clonotype has only a few counts. This chain joins TRBV7-2 and TRBJ1-2; 11 positions agree with TRBD1. With 5 bases clipped from V and 7 bases from J, the junction kept 9 bases outside the gene matches. Germline V gene lookup returns CDR1 SGHTA and CDR2 FQGNSA. The CDR3 runs 15 residues. This CDR3 reads CASSHGDRGISGYTF. The CDR3 nucleotides are TGTGCCAGCAGCCACGGGGACAGGGGGATAAGTGGCTACACCTTC.

There are many counts of this clonotype. The rearrangement links TRBV27 to TRBJ2-1, with TRBD1 as a possible D gene (7 bases). This CDR3 has 17 residues. Per the germline V gene, CDR1 is MNHEY and CDR2 is SMNVEV (reference sequence). Trimming took 3 bases from V and 8 from J, leaving 23 bases between them. In DNA form, the CDR3 reads TGTGCCAGCAGTTTCTATTGGCGGGACAGAGTTATGCATGAGCAGTTCTTC. Protein product: CASSFYWRDRVMHEQFF.

Only a few counts were recorded for this clonotype. The rearrangement links TRBV29-1 to TRBJ2-1; either TRBD1 or TRBD2 may fit D (5 bases each). The germline V gene encodes CDR1 SQVTM and CDR2 ANQGSEA. V lost 4 bases, J lost 5 bases, and 15 bases lay in between. The CDR3 spans 14 residues. The CDR3 loop is CSVVGGDGHNEQFF. The CDR3 coding sequence is TGCAGCGTTGTAGGTGGGGACGGTCACAATGAGCAGTTCTTC.

In DNA, the CDR3 is TGTGCCAGCGGCAAGGACTTTTACGAGCAGTACTTC. As protein: CASGKDFYEQYF. The chain has TRBV7-8 and TRBJ2-7, with D possibly being TRBD2 (5 bases). Germline V gene data show CDR1 as SGHVS and CDR2 as FQNEAQ. The CDR3 runs 12 residues. Trimming took off 8 bases at V and 4 bases at J, with 12 bases between the two ends.

This clonotype has a handful of counts. This chain connects TRBV4-1 to TRBJ1-2; no reliable D call. Trimming removed 3 bases from V and 1 base from J, with 18 bases in between. The CDR3 covers 17 residues. Per the germline V gene, CDR1 is MGHRA and CDR2 is YSYEKL. CDR3 sequence: CASSQEEQRYLNYGYTF. The CDR3 bases are TGCGCCAGCAGCCAGGAAGAGCAGAGATATCTTAACTATGGCTACACCTTC.

V gene TRBV12-3 or TRBV12-4 combines with J gene TRBJ1-2; maybe TRBD1 (6 bases). This CDR3 is built from 15 residues. Between the trimmed V and J ends, which lost 6 bases and 4 bases, there was a span of 18 bases. Written as DNA, the CDR3 is TGTGCCAGCAGCGAAACAGGGAAGATGTCCTATGGCTACACCTTC. Its translation: CASSETGKMSYGYTF.

The genes are TRBV6-4 and TRBJ2-2; no reliable D call. Germline V CDR1 and CDR2: MRHNA, SNTAGT. V was clipped by 3 bases and J by 0 bases, with 8 bases between them. The CDR3 sequence is 15 residues long. DNA for the CDR3: TGTGCCAGCAGTGAGGAGTCTTCGAACACCGGGGAGCTGTTTTTT. This encodes CASSEESSNTGELFF.